These 25 T cell receptor beta chains originate from one sample sequenced in a study of shared clonotypes between healthy human individuals. Profiling relied on immunoSEQ multiplex PCR, and the TCRdb table lists in-frame clones only, not all of them. The sample records about 700,000 clones, around 67% being singletons. What was sequenced was memory CD4+ T cells sorted from blood. Subset reported: CD45RA-negative fraction. The receptor set was obtained from a woman aged 30 to 39 in good health.

The chain links TRBV4-2 to TRBJ2-7; perhaps TRBD2 as D (6 bases). V dropped 4 bases and J dropped 4 bases, with 14 bases sitting between them. The CDR3 extends over 14 amino acids. Per germline, CDR1 LGHNA and CDR2 YNFKEQ. The CDR3 protein is CASSPRRSGYEQYF. The CDR3 DNA reads TGTGCCAGCAGCCCCCGCCGGAGCGGGTACGAGCAGTACTTC.

This rearrangement joins TRBV29-1 to TRBJ2-3; unclear D gene. Germline assignment: CDR1 SQVTM and CDR2 ANQGSEA. This CDR3 region has 12 residues. V gave up 4 bases and J gave up 2 bases, with 7 bases separating them. In DNA form, the CDR3 reads TGCAGCGTTGTTCACCTCACAGATACGCAGTATTTT. Translation gives CSVVHLTDTQYF.

The V and J genes are TRBV5-1 and TRBJ2-7; 10 bases agree with TRBD2. The CDR3 length is 15 residues. Trimming took 1 base from V and 7 from J; bases not matched to a gene: 8. CDR1 is SGHRS, CDR2 YFSETQ, per germline. The CDR3 is CASSLSTSGPSEQYF. The DNA for the CDR3 is TGCGCCAGCAGCTTGTCGACTAGCGGGCCTAGTGAGCAGTACTTC.

This chain uses TRBV6-1 with TRBJ1-6; 10 bases are shared with TRBD1. Germline trimming cut 4 bases from V and 7 bases from J; bases unmatched to any gene: 7. This CDR3 has 16 amino acids. Germline CDR1 reads MNHNS; CDR2 reads SASEGT. The CDR3 loop is CASSVRQGARNSPLHF. The CDR3 DNA reads TGTGCCAGCAGTGTCCGACAGGGGGCTCGGAATTCACCCCTCCACTTT.

The chain employs TRBV7-9 and TRBJ2-2; D is unclear. This CDR3 is built from 18 residues. Germline-derived CDR1 and CDR2 are SEHNR and FQNEAQ (reference sequence). V was pared by 5 bases and J by 4 bases, with 23 bases between. The DNA for the CDR3 is TGTGCCAGCAGCCGACCTTCTGGGAAAACCCCGGTCACCGGGGAGCTGTTTTTT. Translated: CASSRPSGKTPVTGELFF.

This chain uses TRBV4-1 with TRBJ2-6; no clear D. V gave up 0 bases and J gave up 0 bases, with 12 bases separating them. Germline V gene sequence: CDR1 MGHRA, CDR2 YSYEKL. The CDR3 sequence is 18 residues long. In nucleotides, the CDR3 is TGCGCCAGCAGCCAAGACGAAGGCACTCTCTCTGGGGCCAACGTCCTGACTTTC. Translation: CASSQDEGTLSGANVLTF.

V and J are TRBV11-2 and TRBJ1-1; a possible D gene is TRBD1 (6 bases). Germline CDR1 SGHAT, CDR2 FQNNGV. This CDR3 contains 16 residues. The V gene lost 5 bases and the J gene lost 2 bases, with 18 bases spanning the gap. The CDR3 region is CASSPVQGLINTEAFF. In DNA form, the CDR3 reads TGTGCCAGCAGCCCCGTTCAGGGGCTGATTAACACTGAAGCTTTCTTT.

The chain is built from TRBV27 and TRBJ1-4; D gene ambiguous. The CDR3 sequence is 14 residues long. Germline V gene lookup returns CDR1 MNHEY and CDR2 SMNVEV (reference sequence). The ends were cut back, 5 bases at V and 7 bases at J, with 14 bases in the middle. The CDR3 protein is CASSTASGAEKLFF. Here the CDR3 DNA reads TGTGCCAGCAGTACAGCCTCGGGAGCTGAAAAACTGTTTTTT.

This clone was counted ten times or more. Other nucleotide sequences in the sample specify the same CDR3. The chain has TRBV5-1 and TRBJ2-2; 9 bases fit TRBD1. V lost 3 bases and J lost 3; bases outside the gene matches: 3. CDR1 SGHRS and CDR2 YFSETQ come from the germline V gene. CDR3 size: 15 residues. The CDR3 is CASSWGDRDTGELFF. The CDR3, as DNA: TGCGCCAGCAGCTGGGGGGACAGGGACACCGGGGAGCTGTTTTTT.

The chain uses TRBV18 and TRBJ2-2, with 9 bases fitting TRBD2. This CDR3 spans 16 amino acids. Trimming took 4 bases from V and 5 from J; bases not matched to a gene: 8. Germline-derived CDR1 and CDR2 are KGHSH and LQKENI. CDR3 DNA: TGTGCCAGCTCACAGCGGGAGGCTCGGGGGACCGGGGAGCTGTTTTTT. Its translation: CASSQREARGTGELFF.

The rearrangement uses TRBV27 and TRBJ2-5; D perhaps matches TRBD1 (5 bases). Trimming removed 3 bases at V and 5 bases at J, with 10 bases between. Germline CDR1 is MNHEY and CDR2 is SMNVEV (reference sequence). The CDR3 length is 13 residues. The CDR3 nucleotides are TGTGCCAGCAGTTTGCAGGGCCCTGAGACCCAGTACTTC. Its translation: CASSLQGPETQYF.

This chain connects TRBV27 to TRBJ1-2, with a possible D match to TRBD1 (6 bases). CDR1 MNHEY and CDR2 SMNVEV come from the germline V gene (reference sequence). Trimming cost V 0 bases and J 6 bases, with 26 bases left between them. The CDR3 spans 19 residues. CDR3 DNA sequence: TGTGCCAGCAGTTTATCGTTCGTTGTACTTAGGGACACCCGAAATGGCTACACCTTC. Translation: CASSLSFVVLRDTRNGYTF.

This clone has a handful of counts. The chain recombines TRBV5-1 with TRBJ1-2; D possibly corresponds to TRBD1 (6 bases). Germline V gives CDR1 SGHRS, CDR2 YFSETQ. With 4 bases removed from V and 4 bases from J, the gap between germline ends came to 14 bases. The CDR3 is 14 residues long. CDR3 in DNA: TGCGCCAGCAGCGGCTCACAGGGCTTCTATGGCTACACCTTC. Its translation: CASSGSQGFYGYTF.

The rearrangement links TRBV11-3 to TRBJ1-2; a possible D gene is TRBD1 (5 bases). The CDR3 sequence is 14 residues long. The V gene's germline CDR1 is SGHNT and CDR2 YENEEA. The germline V and J ends were trimmed by 10 bases and 5 bases, with 20 bases remaining between them. The CDR3 coding sequence is TGTGCCAACTTCAGAACCGACAGTACATATGGCTACACCTTC. Translation gives CANFRTDSTYGYTF.

The chain recombines TRBV7-2 with TRBJ1-5, with D unresolved. Germline assignment: CDR1 SGHTA and CDR2 FQGNSA. Trimming removed 5 bases at V and 0 bases at J, with 14 bases between. The CDR3 runs 16 residues. The CDR3 loop is CASSRFPDYSNQPQHF. CDR3 DNA: TGTGCCAGCAGCCGTTTTCCAGATTATAGCAATCAGCCCCAGCATTTT.

The CDR3 DNA follows: TGTGCCAGTAGTACAAGACTAGGGAAGTTGTACAATGAGCAGTTCTTC. The encoded protein is CASSTRLGKLYNEQFF. The genes are TRBV19 and TRBJ2-1, with D possibly TRBD2 on 6 matching bases. This CDR3 comprises 16 residues. CDR1 LNHDA and CDR2 SQIVND come from the germline V gene (reference sequence). V was clipped by 4 bases and J by 4 bases, with 17 bases between them.

The chain is built from TRBV5-4 and TRBJ2-1, with a possible D match to TRBD2 (5 bases). Trimming took 2 bases from V and 5 from J, leaving 14 bases between them. This CDR3 has 15 residues. The germline V gene encodes CDR1 SGHNT and CDR2 YYREEE (reference sequence). The CDR3 loop reads CASSFSSGSHNEQFF. The CDR3 coding sequence is TGTGCCAGCAGCTTTTCGTCGGGATCCCACAATGAGCAGTTCTTC.

The chain combines TRBV7-2 with TRBJ1-1, with D unclear. Trimming left V 5 bases short and J 4 bases short, with 14 bases between. The CDR3 length is 14 residues. Germline V gene lookup returns CDR1 SGHTA and CDR2 FQGNSA. CDR3 region: CASSQRPRSTEAFF. The CDR3 nucleotides are TGTGCCAGCAGCCAACGCCCGAGAAGCACTGAAGCTTTCTTT.

This chain joins TRBV29-1 and TRBJ2-7, with 11 bases aligning to TRBD2. The germline V gene has CDR1 SQVTM and CDR2 ANQGSEA. Unmatched junction bases numbered 6, after V lost 4 bases and J lost 7 bases. CDR3 length: 13 residues. For the CDR3, the DNA is TGCAGCGTTGTGACTAGCGGGGTTCGAGAGCAGTACTTC. Amino acid sequence: CSVVTSGVREQYF.

This clone occurred once. CDR3 protein: CASSQNPGPIYEQYF. CDR3 sequence (DNA): TGTGCCAGCAGCCAAAACCCGGGCCCTATCTACGAGCAGTACTTC. This chain joins TRBV14 and TRBJ2-7; no firm D call. Trimming shortened V by 2 bases and J by 3 bases, and 14 bases separated the two germline ends. Looked up from germline, CDR1 is SGHDN and CDR2 is FVKESK. CDR3 length: 15 amino acids.

This clone turned up a few times. V and J are TRBV28 and TRBJ2-3, with 12 bases lining up with TRBD2. CDR1 is MDHEN, CDR2 SYDVKM, per germline. The length of the CDR3 is 18 residues. V shed 4 bases, J shed 3 bases, and the junction held 11 bases outside the gene matches. This CDR3 is CASSSLGTSGFRTDTQYF. In DNA form, the CDR3 reads TGTGCCAGCAGTTCACTCGGGACTAGCGGGTTCCGGACAGATACGCAGTATTTT.

The rearrangement uses TRBV11-3 and TRBJ2-7; 13 bases line up with TRBD2. J lost 6 bases, V lost 5 bases, and 7 bases had no gene match. In germline, CDR1 is SGHNT, CDR2 YENEEA. The CDR3 totals 15 residues. CDR3 loop: CASSPGTSGIAEQYF. The CDR3 nucleotides read TGTGCCAGCAGCCCAGGGACTAGCGGGATCGCCGAGCAGTACTTC. Filled out from reference TRBV11-3 and TRBJ2-7, the complete variable domain reads EAGVVQSPRYKIIEKKQPVAFWCNPISGHNTLYWYLQNLGQGPELLIRYENEEAVDDSQLPKDRFSAERLKGVDSTLKIQPAELGDSAVYLCASSPGTSGIAEQYFGPGTRLTVT.

V gene TRBV28 combines with J gene TRBJ2-5; possible D gene TRBD1, 6 bases. The CDR3 runs to 15 residues. Germline V CDR1 and CDR2: MDHEN, SYDVKM. V gave up 3 bases and J gave up 1 base, with 12 bases separating them. In DNA, the CDR3 is TGTGCCAGCAGTTTTTCAGGGGACGGCCAAGAGACCCAGTACTTC. Amino acids: CASSFSGDGQETQYF.

Worth noting for this clone: Within the sample, other DNA sequences also encode this same CDR3. This sequence joins TRBV28 and TRBJ2-7, with D perhaps TRBD1 or TRBD2 (6 bases each). Germline V gives CDR1 MDHEN, CDR2 SYDVKM. The CDR3 has 16 residues. With 2 bases removed from V and 0 bases from J, the gap between germline ends came to 14 bases. CDR3 amino acids: CASSLDGGVSSYEQYF. The CDR3 nucleotides read TGTGCCAGCAGTTTAGACGGGGGCGTCAGCTCCTACGAGCAGTACTTC.

The chain carries TRBV6-6 and TRBJ2-7, with D perhaps matching TRBD1 (6 bases). This CDR3 contains 14 residues. The V gene lost 0 bases and the J gene lost 6 bases, with 12 bases spanning the gap. In germline, CDR1 is MNHNY, CDR2 SVGAGI (reference sequence). CDR3 coding DNA: TGTGCCAGCAGTTACTCGATTCCGACAGGCGAGCAGTACTTC. It is translated as CASSYSIPTGEQYF.